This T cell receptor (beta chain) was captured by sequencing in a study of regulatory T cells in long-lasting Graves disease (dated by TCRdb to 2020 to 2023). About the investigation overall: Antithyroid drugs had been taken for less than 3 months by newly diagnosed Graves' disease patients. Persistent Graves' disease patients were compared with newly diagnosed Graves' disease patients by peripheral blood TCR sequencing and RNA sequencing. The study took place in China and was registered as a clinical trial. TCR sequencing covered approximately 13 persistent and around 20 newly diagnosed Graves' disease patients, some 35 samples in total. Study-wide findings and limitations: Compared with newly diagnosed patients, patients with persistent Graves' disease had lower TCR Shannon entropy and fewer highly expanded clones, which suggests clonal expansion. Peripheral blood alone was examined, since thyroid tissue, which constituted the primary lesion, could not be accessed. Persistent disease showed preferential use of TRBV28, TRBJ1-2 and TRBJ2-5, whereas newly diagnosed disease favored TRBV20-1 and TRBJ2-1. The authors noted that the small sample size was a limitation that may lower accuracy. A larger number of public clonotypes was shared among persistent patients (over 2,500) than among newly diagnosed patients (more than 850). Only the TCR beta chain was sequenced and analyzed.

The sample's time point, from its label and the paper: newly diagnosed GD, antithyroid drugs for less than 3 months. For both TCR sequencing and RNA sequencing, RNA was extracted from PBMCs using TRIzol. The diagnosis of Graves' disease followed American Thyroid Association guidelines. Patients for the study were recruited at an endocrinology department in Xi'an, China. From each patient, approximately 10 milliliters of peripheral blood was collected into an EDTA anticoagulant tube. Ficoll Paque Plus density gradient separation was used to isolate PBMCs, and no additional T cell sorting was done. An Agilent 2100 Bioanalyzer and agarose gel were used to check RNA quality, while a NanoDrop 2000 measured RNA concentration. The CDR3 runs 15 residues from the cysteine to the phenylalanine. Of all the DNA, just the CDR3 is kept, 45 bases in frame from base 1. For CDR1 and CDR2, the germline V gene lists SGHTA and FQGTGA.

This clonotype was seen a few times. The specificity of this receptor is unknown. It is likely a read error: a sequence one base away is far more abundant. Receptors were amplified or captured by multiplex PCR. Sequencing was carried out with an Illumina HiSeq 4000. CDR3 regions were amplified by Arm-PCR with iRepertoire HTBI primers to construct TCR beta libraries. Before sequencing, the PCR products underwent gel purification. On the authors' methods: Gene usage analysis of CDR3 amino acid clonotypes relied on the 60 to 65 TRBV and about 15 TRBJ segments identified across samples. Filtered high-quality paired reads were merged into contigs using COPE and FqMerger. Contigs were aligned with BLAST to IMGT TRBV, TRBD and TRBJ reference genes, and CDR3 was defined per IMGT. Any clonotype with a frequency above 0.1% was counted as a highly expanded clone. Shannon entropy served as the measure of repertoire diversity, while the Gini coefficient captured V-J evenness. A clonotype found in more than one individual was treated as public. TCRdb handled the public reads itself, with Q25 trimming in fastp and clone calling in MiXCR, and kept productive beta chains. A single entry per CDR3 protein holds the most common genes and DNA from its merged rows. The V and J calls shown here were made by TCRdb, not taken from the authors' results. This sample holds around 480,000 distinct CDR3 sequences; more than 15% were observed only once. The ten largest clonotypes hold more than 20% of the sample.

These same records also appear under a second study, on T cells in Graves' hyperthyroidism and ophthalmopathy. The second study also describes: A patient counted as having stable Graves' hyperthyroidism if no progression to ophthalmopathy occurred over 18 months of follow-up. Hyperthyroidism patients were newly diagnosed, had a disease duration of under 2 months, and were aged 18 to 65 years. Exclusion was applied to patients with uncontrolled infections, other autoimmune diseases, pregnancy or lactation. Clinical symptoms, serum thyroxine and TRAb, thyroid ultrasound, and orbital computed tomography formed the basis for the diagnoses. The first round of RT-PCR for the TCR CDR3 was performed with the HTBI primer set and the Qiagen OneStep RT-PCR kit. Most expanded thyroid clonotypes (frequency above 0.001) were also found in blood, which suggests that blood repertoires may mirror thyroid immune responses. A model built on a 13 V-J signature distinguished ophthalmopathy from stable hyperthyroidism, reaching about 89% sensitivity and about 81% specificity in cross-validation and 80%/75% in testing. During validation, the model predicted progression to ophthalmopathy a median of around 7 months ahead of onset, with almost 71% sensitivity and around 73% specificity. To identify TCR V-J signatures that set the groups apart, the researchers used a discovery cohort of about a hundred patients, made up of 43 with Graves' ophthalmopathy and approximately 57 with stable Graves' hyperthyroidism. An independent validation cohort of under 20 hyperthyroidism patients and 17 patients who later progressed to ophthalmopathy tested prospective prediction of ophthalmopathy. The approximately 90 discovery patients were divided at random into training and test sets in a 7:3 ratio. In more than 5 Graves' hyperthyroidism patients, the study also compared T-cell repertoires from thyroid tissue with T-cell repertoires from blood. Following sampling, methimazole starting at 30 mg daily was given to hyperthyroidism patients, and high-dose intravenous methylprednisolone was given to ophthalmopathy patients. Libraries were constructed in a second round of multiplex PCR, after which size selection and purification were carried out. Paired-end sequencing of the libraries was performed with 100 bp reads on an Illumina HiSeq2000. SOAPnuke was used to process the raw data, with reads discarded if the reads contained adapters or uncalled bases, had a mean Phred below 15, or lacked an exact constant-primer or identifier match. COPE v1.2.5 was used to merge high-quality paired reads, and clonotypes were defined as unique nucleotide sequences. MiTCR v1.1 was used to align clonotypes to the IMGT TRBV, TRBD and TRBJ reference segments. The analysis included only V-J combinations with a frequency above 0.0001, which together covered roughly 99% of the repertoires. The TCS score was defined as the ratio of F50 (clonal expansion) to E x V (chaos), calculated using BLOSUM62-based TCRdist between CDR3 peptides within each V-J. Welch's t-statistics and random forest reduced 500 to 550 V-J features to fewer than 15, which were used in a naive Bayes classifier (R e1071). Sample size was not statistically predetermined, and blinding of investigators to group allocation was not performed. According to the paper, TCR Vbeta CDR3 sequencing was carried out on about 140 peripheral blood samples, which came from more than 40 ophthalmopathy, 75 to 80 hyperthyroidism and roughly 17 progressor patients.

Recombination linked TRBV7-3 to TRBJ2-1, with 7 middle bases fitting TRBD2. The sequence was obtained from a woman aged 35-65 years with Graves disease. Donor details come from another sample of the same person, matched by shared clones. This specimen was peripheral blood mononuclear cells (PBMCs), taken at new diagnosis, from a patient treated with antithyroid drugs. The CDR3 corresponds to CASSPGGSSYNEQSF. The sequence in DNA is TGTGCCAGCAGCCCGGGGGGTAGCTCCTACAATGAGCAGTCCTTC.